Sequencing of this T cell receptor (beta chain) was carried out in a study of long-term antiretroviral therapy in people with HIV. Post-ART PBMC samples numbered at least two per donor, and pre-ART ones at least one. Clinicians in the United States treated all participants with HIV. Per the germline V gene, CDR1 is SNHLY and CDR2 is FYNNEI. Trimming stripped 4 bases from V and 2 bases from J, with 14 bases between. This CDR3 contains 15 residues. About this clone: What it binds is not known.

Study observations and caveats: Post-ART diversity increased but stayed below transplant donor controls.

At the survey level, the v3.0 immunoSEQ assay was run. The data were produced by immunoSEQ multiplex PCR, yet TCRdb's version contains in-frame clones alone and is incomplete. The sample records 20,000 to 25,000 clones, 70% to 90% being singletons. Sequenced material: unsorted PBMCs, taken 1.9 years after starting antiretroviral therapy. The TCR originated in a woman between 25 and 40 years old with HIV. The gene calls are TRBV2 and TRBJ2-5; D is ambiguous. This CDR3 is CASSVPRGFQETQYF. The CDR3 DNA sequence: TGTGCCAGCAGTGTCCCCAGAGGCTTTCAAGAGACCCAGTACTTC.